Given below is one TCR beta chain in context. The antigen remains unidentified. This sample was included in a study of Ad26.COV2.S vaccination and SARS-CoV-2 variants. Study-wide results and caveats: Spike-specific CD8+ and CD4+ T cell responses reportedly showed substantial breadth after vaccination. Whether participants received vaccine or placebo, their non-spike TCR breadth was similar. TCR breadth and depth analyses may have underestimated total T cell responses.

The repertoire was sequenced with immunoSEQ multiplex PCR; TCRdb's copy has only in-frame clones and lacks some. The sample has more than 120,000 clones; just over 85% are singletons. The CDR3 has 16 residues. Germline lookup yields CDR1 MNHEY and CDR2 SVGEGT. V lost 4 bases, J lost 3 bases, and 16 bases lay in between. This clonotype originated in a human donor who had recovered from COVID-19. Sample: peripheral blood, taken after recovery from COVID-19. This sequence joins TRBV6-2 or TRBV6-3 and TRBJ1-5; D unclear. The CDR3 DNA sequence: TGTGCCAGCAGTTTCATCCGCCGGCAGATCAATCAGCCCCAGCATTTT. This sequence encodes CASSFIRRQINQPQHF.